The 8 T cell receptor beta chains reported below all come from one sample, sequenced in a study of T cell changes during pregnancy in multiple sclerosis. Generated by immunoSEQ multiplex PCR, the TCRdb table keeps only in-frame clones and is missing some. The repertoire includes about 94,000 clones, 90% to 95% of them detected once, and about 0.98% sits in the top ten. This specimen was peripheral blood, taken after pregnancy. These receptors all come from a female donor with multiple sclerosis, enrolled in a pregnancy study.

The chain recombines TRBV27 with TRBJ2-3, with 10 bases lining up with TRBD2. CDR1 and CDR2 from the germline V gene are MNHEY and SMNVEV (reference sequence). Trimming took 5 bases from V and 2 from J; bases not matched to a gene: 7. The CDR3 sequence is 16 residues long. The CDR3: CASSLRTSGTTDTQYF. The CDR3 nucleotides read TGTGCCAGCAGTCTAAGGACTAGCGGCACCACAGATACGCAGTATTTT.

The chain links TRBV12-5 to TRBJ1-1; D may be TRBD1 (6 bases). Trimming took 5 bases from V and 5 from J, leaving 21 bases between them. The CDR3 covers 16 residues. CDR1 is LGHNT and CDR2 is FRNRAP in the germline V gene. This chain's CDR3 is CASGPGGRGSGTEAFF. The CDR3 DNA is TGTGCTAGTGGTCCCGGGGGGCGGGGATCCGGGACTGAAGCTTTCTTT.

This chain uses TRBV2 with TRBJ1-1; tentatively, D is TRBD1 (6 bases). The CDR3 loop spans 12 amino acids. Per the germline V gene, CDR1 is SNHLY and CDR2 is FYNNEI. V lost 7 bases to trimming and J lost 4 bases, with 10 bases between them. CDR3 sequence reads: CASKTGFTEAFF. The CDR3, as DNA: TGTGCCAGCAAAACAGGGTTCACTGAAGCTTTCTTT.

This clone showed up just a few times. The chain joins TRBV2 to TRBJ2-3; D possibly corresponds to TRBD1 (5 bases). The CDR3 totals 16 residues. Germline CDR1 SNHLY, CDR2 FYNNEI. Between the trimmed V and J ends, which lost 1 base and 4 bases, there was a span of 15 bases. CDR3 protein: CASSEEQGFFPDTQYF. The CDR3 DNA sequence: TGTGCCAGCAGTGAAGAGCAGGGTTTTTTTCCAGATACGCAGTATTTT.

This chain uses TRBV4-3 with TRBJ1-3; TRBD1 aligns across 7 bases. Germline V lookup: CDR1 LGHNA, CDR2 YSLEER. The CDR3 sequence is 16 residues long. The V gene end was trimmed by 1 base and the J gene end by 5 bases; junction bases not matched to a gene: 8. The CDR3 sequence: CASSQVAGGGRNTIYF. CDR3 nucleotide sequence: TGCGCCAGCAGCCAAGTGGCAGGGGGAGGCCGAAACACCATATATTTT.

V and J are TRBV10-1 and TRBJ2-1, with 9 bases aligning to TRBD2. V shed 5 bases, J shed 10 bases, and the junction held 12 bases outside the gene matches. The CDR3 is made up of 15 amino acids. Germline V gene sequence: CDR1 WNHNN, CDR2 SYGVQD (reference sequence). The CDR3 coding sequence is TGCGCCAGCAGTTGGGGTTTAGCGGGAGAAGGCGAGCAGTTCTTC. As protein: CASSWGLAGEGEQFF.

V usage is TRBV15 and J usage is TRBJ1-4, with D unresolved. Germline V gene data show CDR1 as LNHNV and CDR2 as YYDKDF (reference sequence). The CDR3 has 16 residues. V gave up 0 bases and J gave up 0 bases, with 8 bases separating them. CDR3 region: CATSRDSVATNEKLFF. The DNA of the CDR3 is TGTGCCACCAGCAGAGATTCCGTTGCAACTAATGAAAAACTGTTTTTT.

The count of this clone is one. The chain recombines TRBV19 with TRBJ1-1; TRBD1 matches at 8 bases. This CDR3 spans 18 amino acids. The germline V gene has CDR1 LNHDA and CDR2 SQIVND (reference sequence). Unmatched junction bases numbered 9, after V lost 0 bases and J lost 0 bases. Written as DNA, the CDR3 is TGTGCCAGTAGTATAGACCAGGATTGGGACAGGATGAACACTGAAGCTTTCTTT. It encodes CASSIDQDWDRMNTEAFF.